This T cell receptor beta chain was captured in a study of cytomegalovirus exposure and HLA in healthy donors. This PCR relied on a set of 60 Vbeta primers and 13 Jbeta primers. The table came from immunoSEQ multiplex PCR; TCRdb's copy has only in-frame clones and leaves some out. This table holds roughly 180,000 clones, roughly four fifths found once. Germline CDR1 and CDR2: SNHLY and FYNNEI. CDR3 length: 12 amino acids. Trimming stripped 6 bases from V and 4 bases from J, with 9 bases between. The source material was PBMCs. V gene TRBV2 combines with J gene TRBJ2-5; possible D gene TRBD2, 5 bases. This clonotype was obtained from a female donor in good health and CMV-seronegative. The CDR3 nucleotides are TGTGCCAGCAGGACTACCCGAGAGACCCAGTACTTC. Encoded protein: CASRTTRETQYF.